The T cell receptor beta chain described here comes from a study of a mutant IDH1 vaccine in newly diagnosed glioma. The overall study: Sex distribution of treated patients was about 62% male and roughly 38% female; mean age was 40.4 years.

Regarding time point: week 5, during vaccination. Topical imiquimod was applied with each vaccine dose, which held 300 ug of mutant IDH1 20-mer peptide. Germline V CDR1 and CDR2: SEHNR, FQNEAQ (reference sequence). Trimming removed 1 base at V and 3 bases at J, with 8 bases between. CDR3 length equals 14 residues. Sequenced by immunoSEQ multiplex PCR; TCRdb stores in-frame clones only, minus some. The table lists over 25,000 clones, roughly nine tenths of them singletons. About this clone: The antigen is unknown.

This chain connects TRBV7-9 to TRBJ2-3, with no clear D. This material consisted of peripheral blood mononuclear cells (PBMCs), taken from a glioma patient whose treatment included an IDH1 peptide vaccine. This receptor was taken from a woman between 40 and 55 years old with glioma. Some clones in this sample may be carry-over from other donors' samples. This CDR3 is CASSLVVRTDTQYF. The CDR3 DNA reads as TGTGCCAGCAGCTTAGTGGTACGGACAGATACGCAGTATTTT. Supplemented by reference TRBV7-9 and TRBJ2-3, the full variable domain reads DTGVSQNPRHKITKRGQNVTFRCDPISEHNRLYWYRQTLGQGPEFLTYFQNEAQLEKSRLLSDRFSAERPKGSFSTLEIQRTEQGDSAMYLCASSLVVRTDTQYFGPGTRLTVL.